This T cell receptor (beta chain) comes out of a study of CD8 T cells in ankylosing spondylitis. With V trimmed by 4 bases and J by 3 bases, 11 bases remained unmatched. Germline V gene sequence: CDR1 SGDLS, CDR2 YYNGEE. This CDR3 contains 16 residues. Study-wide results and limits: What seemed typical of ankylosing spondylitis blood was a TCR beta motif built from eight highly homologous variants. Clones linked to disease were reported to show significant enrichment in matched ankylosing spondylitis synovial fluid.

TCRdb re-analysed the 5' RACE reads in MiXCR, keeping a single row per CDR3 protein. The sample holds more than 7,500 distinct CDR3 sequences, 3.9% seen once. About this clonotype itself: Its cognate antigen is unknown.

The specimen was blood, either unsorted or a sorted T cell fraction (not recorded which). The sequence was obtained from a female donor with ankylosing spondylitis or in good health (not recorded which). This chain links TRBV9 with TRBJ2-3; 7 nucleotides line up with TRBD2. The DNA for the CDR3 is TGTGCCAGCAGCACCACCGGGGAGGGAAGGACAGATACGCAGTATTTT. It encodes CASSTTGEGRTDTQYF.